Included here is one T cell receptor (beta chain) sequence, with context. Its specificity is unknown. The data originate from a study of OX40 agonist ivuxolimab in advanced cancers. Whole-study context: Every 2 weeks, patients got intravenous ivuxolimab at one of six dose levels (0.01-10 mg/kg).

Germline CDR1 SNHLY, CDR2 FYNNEI. V was pared by 4 bases and J by 4 bases, with 5 bases of the junction left unmatched. The CDR3 runs 14 residues. The data were produced by immunoSEQ multiplex PCR, yet TCRdb's version contains in-frame clones alone and is incomplete. The repertoire consists of nearly 80,000 clones, with approximately 85% occurring once and the leading ten covering 3% to 4.5%. Overall study findings and caveats: The 0.1-3.0 mg/kg partial responders had among the lowest clonal expansion. No determination was made of the antigen specificity of the expanded peripheral T cells.

This sequence originates from an adult with an advanced solid tumor such as melanoma, head and neck, liver or kidney cancer. This chain links TRBV2 with TRBJ2-7; TRBD1 matches at 9 bases. The specimen comprised CD4+ or CD8+ T cells sorted from blood, sampled in a trial of the OX40 agonist ivuxolimab. As DNA, the CDR3 is TGTGCCAGCAGTGTACAGGGGGCAGGTTACGAGCAGTACTTC. It specifies CASSVQGAGYEQYF. Full variable domain (outside the CDR3, taken from reference TRBV2 and TRBJ2-7): EPEVTQTPSHQVTQMGQEVILRCVPISNHLYFYWYRQILGQKVEFLVSFYNNEISEKSEIFDDQFSVERPDGSNFTLKIRSTKLEDSAMYFCASSVQGAGYEQYFGPGTRLTVT.